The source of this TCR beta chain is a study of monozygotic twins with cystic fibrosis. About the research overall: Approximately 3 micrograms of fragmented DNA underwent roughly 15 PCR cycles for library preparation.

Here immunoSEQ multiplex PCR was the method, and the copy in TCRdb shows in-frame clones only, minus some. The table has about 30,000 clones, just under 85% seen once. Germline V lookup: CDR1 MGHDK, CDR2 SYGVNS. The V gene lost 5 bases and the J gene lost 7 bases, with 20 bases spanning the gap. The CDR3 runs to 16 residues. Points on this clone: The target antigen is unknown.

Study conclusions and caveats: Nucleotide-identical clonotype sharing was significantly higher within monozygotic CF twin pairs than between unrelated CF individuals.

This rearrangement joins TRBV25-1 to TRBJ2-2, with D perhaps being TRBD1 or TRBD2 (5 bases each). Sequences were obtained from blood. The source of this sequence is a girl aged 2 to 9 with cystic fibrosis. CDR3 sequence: CASSFSMGRPGGELFF. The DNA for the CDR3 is TGTGCCAGCAGTTTCTCCATGGGACGGCCCGGCGGGGAGCTGTTTTTT. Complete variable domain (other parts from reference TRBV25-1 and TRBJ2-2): EADIYQTPRYLVIGTGKKITLECSQTMGHDKMYWYQQDPGMELHLIHYSYGVNSTEKGDLSSESTVSRIRTEHFPLTLESARPSHTSQYLCASSFSMGRPGGELFFGEGSRLTVL.